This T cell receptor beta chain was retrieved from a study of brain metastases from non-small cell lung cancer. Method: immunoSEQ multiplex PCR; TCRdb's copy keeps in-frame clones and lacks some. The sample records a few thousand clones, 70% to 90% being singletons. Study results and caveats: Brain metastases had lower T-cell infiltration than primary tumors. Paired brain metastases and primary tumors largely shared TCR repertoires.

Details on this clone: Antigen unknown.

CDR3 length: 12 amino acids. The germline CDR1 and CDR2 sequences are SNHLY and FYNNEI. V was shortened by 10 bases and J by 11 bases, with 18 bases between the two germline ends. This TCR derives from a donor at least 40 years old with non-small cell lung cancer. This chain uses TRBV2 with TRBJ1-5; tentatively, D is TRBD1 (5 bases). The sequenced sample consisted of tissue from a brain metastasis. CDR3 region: CAIRDGRQTQHF. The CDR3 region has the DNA TGTGCCATACGGGACGGACGTCAAACCCAGCATTTT.